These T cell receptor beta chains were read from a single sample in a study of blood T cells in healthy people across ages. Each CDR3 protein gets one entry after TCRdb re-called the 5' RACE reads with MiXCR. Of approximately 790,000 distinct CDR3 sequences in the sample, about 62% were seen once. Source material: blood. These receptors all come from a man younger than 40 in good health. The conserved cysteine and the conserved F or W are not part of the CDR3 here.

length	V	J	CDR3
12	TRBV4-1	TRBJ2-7	ASSQTRLAGEQY
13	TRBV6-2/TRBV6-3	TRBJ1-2	ASSYRAQGGYGYT
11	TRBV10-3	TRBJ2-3	AIRPSSEDTQY
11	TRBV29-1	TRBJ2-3	SVRLAGTDTQY
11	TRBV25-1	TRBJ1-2	ASSFNQGGGYT
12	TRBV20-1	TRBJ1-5	SARGDSVGQPQH
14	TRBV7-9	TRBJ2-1	ASSLDRGNWKDEQF
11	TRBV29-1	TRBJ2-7	SVEDLRVGEQY
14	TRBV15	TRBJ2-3	ATSRPGLTSTDTQY
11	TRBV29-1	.	SVEVLFTNIQY
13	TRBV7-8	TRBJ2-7	ASSLMGQGTYEQY
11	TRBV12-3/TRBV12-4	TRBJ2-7	ASSFGTAYEQY
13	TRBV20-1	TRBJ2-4	SAQPGELAKNIQY
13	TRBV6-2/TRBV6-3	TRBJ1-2	ASSRSTNTNYGYT
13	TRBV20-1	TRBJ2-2	SAAAGDTNTGELF
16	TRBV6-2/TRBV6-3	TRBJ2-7	ASSYNTGGHAKIYEQY
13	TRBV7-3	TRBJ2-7	ASSPTGGNNNEQY
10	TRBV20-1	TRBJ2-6	SGYSGANVLT
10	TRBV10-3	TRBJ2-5	AISEMEETQY
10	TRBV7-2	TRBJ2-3	ASEGSPDTQY
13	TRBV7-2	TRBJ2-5	ASSLQTGGSETQY
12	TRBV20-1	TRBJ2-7	SANPGQGGYEQY
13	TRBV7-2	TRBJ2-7	ASSLAGTGGVEQY
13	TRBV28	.	ASSGRDRGLNEQY
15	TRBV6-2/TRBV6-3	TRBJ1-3	ASSDGPDLYSGNTIY
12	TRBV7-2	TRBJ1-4	AGSLGRGREKLF
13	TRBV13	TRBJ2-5	ASSLRVAGQETQY
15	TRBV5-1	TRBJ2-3	ASSLVVSSGTTDTQY
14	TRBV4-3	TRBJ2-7	ASSFSATGFYYEQY
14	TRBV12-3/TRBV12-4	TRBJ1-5	ASSAQGRYSNQPQH
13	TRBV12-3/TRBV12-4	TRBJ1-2	ASSYWDPHEKGYT
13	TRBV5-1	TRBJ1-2	ASSWDRSANYGYT
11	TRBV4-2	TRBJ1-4	ASRGEGSEKLF
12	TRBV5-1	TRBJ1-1	ASSQQGPTTEAF
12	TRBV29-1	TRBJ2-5	SVETDSSYNEQY
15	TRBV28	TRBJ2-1	ASSSLPRGGHSDEQF
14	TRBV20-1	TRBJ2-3	SVRGILGPSTDTQY
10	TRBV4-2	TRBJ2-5	ASSHTGETQY
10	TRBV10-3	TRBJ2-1	AISESLSEQF
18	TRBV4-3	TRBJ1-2	ASSQAFSGTGGFPDYGYT
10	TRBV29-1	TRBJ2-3	NVEVGTDTQY
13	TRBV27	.	ASSLFPGAGETQY
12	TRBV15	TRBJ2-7	ATSGDRRSYEQY
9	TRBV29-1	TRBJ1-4	SGESDEKLF
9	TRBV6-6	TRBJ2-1	ASSRNNEQF
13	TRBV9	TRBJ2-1	ASSVGRQGNSEQF
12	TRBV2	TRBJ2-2	ASSGTGTGGELF
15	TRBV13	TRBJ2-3	ASSQMAGGRAGDTQY
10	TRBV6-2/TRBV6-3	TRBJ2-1	ASSYPPWKQF
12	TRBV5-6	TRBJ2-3	ASSFSAWSDTQY
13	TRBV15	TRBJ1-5	ATSRYPPSNQPQH